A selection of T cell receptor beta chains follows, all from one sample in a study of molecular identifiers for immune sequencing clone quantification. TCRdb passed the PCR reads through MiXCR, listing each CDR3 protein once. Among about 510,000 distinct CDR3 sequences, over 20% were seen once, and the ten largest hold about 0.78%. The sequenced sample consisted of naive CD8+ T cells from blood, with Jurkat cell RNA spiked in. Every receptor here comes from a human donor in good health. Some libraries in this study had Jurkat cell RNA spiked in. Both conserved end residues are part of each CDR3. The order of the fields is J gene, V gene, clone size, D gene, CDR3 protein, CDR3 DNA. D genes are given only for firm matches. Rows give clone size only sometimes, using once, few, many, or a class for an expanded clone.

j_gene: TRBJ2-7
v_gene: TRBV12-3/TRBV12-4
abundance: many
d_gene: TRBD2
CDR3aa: CASSRSGRAYEQYF
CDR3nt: TGTGCCAGCAGCCGAAGCGGGAGGGCCTACGAGCAGTACTTC

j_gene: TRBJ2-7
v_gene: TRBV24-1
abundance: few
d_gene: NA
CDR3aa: CATSTGGFYEQYF
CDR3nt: TGTGCCACCAGTACGGGGGGCTTCTACGAGCAGTACTTC

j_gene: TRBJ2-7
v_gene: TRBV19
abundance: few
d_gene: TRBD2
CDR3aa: CASSMSSGGPLPYEQYF
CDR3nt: TGTGCCAGTAGTATGTCTAGCGGGGGACCCCTTCCCTACGAGCAGTACTTC

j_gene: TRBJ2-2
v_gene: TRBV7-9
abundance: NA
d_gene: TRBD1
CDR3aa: CASSQGQGLGELFF
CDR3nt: TGTGCCAGCAGCCAAGGACAGGGCCTCGGGGAGCTGTTTTTT

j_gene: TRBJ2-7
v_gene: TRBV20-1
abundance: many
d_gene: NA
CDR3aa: CSATRSSYEQYF
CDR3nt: TGCAGTGCTACGCGGAGCTCCTACGAGCAGTACTTC

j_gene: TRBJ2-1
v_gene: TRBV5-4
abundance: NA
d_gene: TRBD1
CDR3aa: CATKGQGTYNEQFF
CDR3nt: TGTGCCACCAAGGGACAGGGGACTTACAATGAGCAGTTCTTC

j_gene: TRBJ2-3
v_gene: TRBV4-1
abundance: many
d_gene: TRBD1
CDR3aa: CASSQEDRGTDTQYF
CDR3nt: TGCGCCAGCAGCCAAGAGGACAGGGGCACAGATACGCAGTATTTT

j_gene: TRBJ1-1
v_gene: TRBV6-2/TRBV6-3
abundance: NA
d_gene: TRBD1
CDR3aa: CASSVSDRGDTEAFF
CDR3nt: TGTGCCAGCAGTGTCTCGGACAGGGGGGACACTGAAGCTTTCTTT

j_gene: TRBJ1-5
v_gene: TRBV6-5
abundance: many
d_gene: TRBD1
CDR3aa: CASSPWTGGNQPQHF
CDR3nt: TGTGCCAGCAGTCCCTGGACAGGGGGCAATCAGCCCCAGCATTTT

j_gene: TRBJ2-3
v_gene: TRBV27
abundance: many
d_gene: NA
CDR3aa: CASSQTLISTDTQYF
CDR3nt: TGTGCCAGCAGTCAAACCCTGATTTCGACAGATACGCAGTATTTT

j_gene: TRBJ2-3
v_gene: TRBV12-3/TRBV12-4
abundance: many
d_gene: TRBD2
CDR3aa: CASSQLAGGPDTQYF
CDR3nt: TGTGCCAGCAGTCAACTAGCGGGGGGGCCAGATACGCAGTATTTT

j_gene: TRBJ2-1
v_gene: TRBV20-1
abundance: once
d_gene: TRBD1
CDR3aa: CGARDDKGAYNEQFF
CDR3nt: TGCGGTGCTAGAGATGACAAGGGGGCGTACAATGAGCAGTTCTTC

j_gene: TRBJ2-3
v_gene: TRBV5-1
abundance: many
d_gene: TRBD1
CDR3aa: CASSGDRGPSTDTQYF
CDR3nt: TGCGCCAGCAGCGGGGACAGGGGCCCTAGCACAGATACGCAGTATTTT

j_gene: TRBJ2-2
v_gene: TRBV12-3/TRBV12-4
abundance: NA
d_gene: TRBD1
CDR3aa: CASSFGSGGLFF
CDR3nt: TGTGCCAGCAGTTTTGGATCAGGGGGGCTGTTTTTT

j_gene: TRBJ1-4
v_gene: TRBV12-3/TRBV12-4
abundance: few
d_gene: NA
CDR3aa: CASSLAVSRIEKLFF
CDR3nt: TGTGCCAGCAGTTTAGCGGTGAGCCGGATTGAAAAACTGTTTTTT

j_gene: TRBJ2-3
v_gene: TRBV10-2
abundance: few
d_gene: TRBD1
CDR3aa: CASSEGPGGLSTDTQYF
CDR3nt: TGCGCCAGCAGTGAGGGTCCAGGGGGCCTGAGCACAGATACGCAGTATTTT

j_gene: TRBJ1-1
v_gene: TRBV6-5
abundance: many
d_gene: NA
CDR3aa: CASSYSFGTEAFF
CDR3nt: TGTGCCAGCAGTTACTCGTTCGGGACTGAAGCTTTCTTT

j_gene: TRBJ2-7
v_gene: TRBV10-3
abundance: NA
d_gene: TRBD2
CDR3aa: CAISELLAGGPLYEQYF
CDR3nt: TGTGCCATCAGTGAACTTTTAGCGGGAGGGCCACTCTACGAGCAGTACTTC

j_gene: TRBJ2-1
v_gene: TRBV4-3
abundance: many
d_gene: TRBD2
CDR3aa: CASSQGTSAYNEQFF
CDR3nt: TGCGCCAGCAGCCAAGGGACTAGCGCCTACAATGAGCAGTTCTTC

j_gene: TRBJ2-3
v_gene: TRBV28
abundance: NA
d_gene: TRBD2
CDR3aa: CASRAEPGGTDTQYF
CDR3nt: TGTGCCAGCAGAGCAGAGCCCGGGGGGACAGATACGCAGTATTTT

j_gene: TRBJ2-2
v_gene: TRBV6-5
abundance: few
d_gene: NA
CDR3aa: CASSTGTVNIGELFF
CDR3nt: TGTGCCAGCAGTACCGGGACGGTGAACATCGGGGAGCTGTTTTTT

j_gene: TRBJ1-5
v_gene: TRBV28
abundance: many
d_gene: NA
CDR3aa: CASSPDWSNQPQHF
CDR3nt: TGTGCCAGCAGTCCCGACTGGAGCAATCAGCCCCAGCATTTT

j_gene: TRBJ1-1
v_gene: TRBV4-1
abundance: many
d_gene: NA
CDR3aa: CASSQGVDTEAFF
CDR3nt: TGCGCCAGCAGCCAAGGGGTAGACACTGAAGCTTTCTTT

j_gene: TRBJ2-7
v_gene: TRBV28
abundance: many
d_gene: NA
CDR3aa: CASSFGPGYEQYF
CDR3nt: TGTGCCAGCAGTTTCGGCCCCGGCTACGAGCAGTACTTC

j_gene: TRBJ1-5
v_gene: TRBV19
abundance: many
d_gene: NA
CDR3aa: CASSIVGAGESNQPQHF
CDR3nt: TGTGCCAGTAGTATTGTAGGGGCAGGAGAAAGCAATCAGCCCCAGCATTTT

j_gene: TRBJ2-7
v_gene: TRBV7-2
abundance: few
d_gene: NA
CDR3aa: CASSLISGSYEQYF
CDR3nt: TGTGCCAGCAGCTTAATTTCGGGGTCCTACGAGCAGTACTTC

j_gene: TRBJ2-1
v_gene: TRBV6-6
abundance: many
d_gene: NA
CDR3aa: CASSYSVSSRNNEQFF
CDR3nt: TGTGCCAGCAGTTACTCGGTCTCTAGCCGGAACAATGAGCAGTTCTTC

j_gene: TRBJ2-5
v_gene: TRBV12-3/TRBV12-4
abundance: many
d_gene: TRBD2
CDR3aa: CASSLRLLAGVETQYF
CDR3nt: TGTGCCAGCAGTCTGAGATTGCTAGCGGGGGTAGAGACCCAGTACTTC

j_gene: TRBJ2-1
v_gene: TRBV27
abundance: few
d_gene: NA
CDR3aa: CASSLTTRIDEQFF
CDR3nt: TGTGCCAGCAGTTTGACGACTCGGATCGATGAGCAGTTCTTC

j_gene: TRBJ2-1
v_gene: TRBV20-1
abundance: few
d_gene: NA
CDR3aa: CSANRVGLGLLNEQFF
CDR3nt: TGCAGTGCTAATCGCGTTGGGTTGGGACTGCTCAATGAGCAGTTCTTC

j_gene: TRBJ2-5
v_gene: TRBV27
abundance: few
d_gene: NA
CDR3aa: CASSFDWGETQYF
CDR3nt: TGTGCCAGCAGTTTCGATTGGGGAGAGACCCAGTACTTC

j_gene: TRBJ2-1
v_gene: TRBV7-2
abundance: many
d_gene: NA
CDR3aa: CASNPDTYNEQFF
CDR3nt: TGTGCCAGCAACCCGGACACCTACAATGAGCAGTTCTTC

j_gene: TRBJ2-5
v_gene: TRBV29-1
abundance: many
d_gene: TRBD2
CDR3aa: CSVDGLAGPQETQYF
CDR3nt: TGCAGCGTAGATGGACTAGCGGGGCCACAAGAGACCCAGTACTTC